A single sample is the source of the 3 T cell receptor beta chains below, sequenced in a study of human versus mouse CDR3 diversity and MHC coevolution. Produced via immunoSEQ multiplex PCR; TCRdb's table is partial and in-frame only. The profile shows about 77,000 clones, around 92% of them singletons. The specimen sequenced was naive CD4+ T cells from blood. The subset here: CD45RO-negative CD62L-positive naive CD4 T cells. These receptor sequences come from a person between 25 and 69 years old in good health.

The rearrangement links TRBV4-1 to TRBJ2-3, with 7 positions matching TRBD2. The J segment lost 6 bases and the V segment lost 3 bases, leaving 9 bases of the junction unmatched. The CDR3 runs to 15 residues. Per germline, CDR1 MGHRA and CDR2 YSYEKL. CDR3 bases: TGCGCCAGCAGCCAGATTGGACTAGTCCCGGATACGCAGTATTTT. It encodes CASSQIGLVPDTQYF.

This clone was detected once. This chain uses TRBV11-2 with TRBJ2-5; D ambiguous. V was pared by 9 bases and J by 1 base, with 12 bases between. Germline V CDR1 and CDR2: SGHAT, FQNNGV. The CDR3 spans 13 residues. The CDR3 protein is CASEMSGQETQYF. The CDR3 DNA reads as TGTGCCAGTGAGATGTCGGGCCAAGAGACCCAGTACTTC.

This clone was seen a single time. V and J are TRBV30 and TRBJ1-5; the D is unclear. V was cut by 2 bases and J by 6 bases, with 11 bases left in between. CDR1 and CDR2 from the germline V gene are GTSNPN and SVGIG (reference sequence). CDR3 length: 13 residues. The CDR3 here is CAWSIQEGQPQHF. DNA of the CDR3: TGTGCCTGGAGTATCCAGGAGGGTCAGCCCCAGCATTTT.